Listed below are T cell receptor beta chains from one sample, sequenced in a study of OX40 agonist ivuxolimab in advanced cancers. Sequencing used immunoSEQ multiplex PCR; TCRdb keeps in-frame clones, though not all of them. Of 20,000 to 25,000 clones in the sample, around nine tenths were seen once. Sequenced material: CD4+ or CD8+ T cells sorted from blood, taken in a trial of the OX40 agonist ivuxolimab. The receptor set was obtained from an adult with an advanced solid tumor such as melanoma, head and neck, liver or kidney cancer. CDR3s leave out the opening cysteine and the closing phenylalanine or tryptophan.

>TRBV4-1|TRBJ2-5
ASSQDIGGPETQY
>TRBV13|TRBJ1-2
ASSFPPPDSYGYT
>TRBV6-1|TRBJ1-1
ASSPLGLNTEAF
>TRBV29-1|TRBJ2-7
SVAGTQSYEQY
>TRBV7-9|TRBJ2-1
ASSLRLNNEQF
>TRBV27|TRBJ1-2
ASSPEGDSLYGYT
>TRBV11-2|TRBJ2-7
ASSSSGSWQY
>TRBV5-1|TRBJ1-1
ASSEAYQGAF
>TRBV11-2|TRBJ1-2
ASSLPPAGDSYGYT
>TRBV27|TRBJ1-5
ASSTRDGYQPQH
>TRBV27|TRBJ1-1
ASSLSPGGHTEAF
>TRBV7-8|TRBJ2-3
ASSLGVGDTQY
>TRBV11-3|TRBJ1-4
ASSLDDLGPNNEKLF
>TRBV6-4|TRBJ1-1
ASSDSDLNTEAF
>TRBV27|TRBJ2-7
ASKPGQGAFEQY
>TRBV30|TRBJ2-1
AWSVLVGSYNEQF
>TRBV6-1|TRBJ1-1
ASSELGSNTEAF
>TRBV4-1|TRBJ1-2
ASSQVGGLSATYGYT
>TRBV7-9|TRBJ2-7
ASSRGQVYEQY
>TRBV5-1|TRBJ2-2
ASSSPQGKAGELF
>TRBV5-1|TRBJ2-7
ASSFEGGRYEQY
>TRBV2|TRBJ1-4
ASRESANEKLF
>TRBV15|TRBJ1-2
ATSRTGADGYT
>TRBV5-6|TRBJ1-1
ASSLVRGDTEAF
>TRBV19|TRBJ2-3
ASSKSGTSSSDTQY
>TRBV7-6|TRBJ2-3
ASSLTGLRDTQY
>TRBV4-1|TRBJ2-7
ASSQVGQGTYEQY
>TRBV25-1|TRBJ1-2
ASSRQGEGYT
>TRBV5-1|TRBJ1-4
ASRGQGAVNEKLF